This TCR beta chain is drawn from a study of OX40 agonist ivuxolimab in advanced cancers. Germline V lookup: CDR1 MDHEN, CDR2 SYDVKM. The CDR3 is 15 amino acids. Unmatched junction bases numbered 12, after V lost 3 bases and J lost 7 bases. Excluded were patients having autoimmune disease history or systemic immunosuppression. Clones were read by immunoSEQ multiplex PCR, and TCRdb kept only the in-frame ones, dropping some. The data show about 12,000 clones, over 70% seen once. The J gene is TRBJ2-7, the V gene TRBV28; TRBD1 agrees at 7 bases. The sequence derives from an adult with an advanced solid tumor such as melanoma, head and neck, liver or kidney cancer. This material consisted of CD4+ or CD8+ T cells sorted from blood, taken in a trial of the OX40 agonist ivuxolimab. CDR3 region: CASSFGRTGGAEQYF. The DNA for the CDR3 is TGTGCCAGCAGTTTTGGAAGGACAGGCGGAGCAGAGCAGTACTTC. Filled out from reference TRBV28 and TRBJ2-7, the complete variable domain reads DVKVTQSSRYLVKRTGEKVFLECVQDMDHENMFWYRQDPGLGLRLIYFSYDVKMKEKGDIPEGYSVSREKKERFSLILESASTNQTSMYLCASSFGRTGGAEQYFGPGTRLTVT.